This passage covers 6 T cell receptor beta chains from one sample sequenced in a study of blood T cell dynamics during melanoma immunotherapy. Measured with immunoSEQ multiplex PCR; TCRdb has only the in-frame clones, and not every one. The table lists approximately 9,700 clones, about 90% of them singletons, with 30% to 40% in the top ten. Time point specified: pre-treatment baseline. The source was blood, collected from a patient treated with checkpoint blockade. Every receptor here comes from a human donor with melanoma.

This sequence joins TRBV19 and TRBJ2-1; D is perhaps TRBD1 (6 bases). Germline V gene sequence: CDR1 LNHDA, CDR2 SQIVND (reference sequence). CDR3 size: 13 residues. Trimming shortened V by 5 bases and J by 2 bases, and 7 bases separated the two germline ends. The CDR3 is CASSGGTYNEQFF. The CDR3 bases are TGTGCCAGTAGTGGGGGCACCTACAATGAGCAGTTCTTC.

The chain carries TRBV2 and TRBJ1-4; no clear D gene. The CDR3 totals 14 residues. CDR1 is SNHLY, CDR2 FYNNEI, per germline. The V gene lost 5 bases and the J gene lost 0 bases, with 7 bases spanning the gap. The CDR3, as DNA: TGTGCCAGCAGTTATACTGCAACTAATGAAAAACTGTTTTTT. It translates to CASSYTATNEKLFF.

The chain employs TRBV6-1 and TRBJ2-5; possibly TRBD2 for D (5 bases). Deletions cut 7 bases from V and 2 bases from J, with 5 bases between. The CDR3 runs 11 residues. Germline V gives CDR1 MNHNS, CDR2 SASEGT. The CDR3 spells CASKRQETQYF. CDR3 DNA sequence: TGTGCCAGCAAGCGGCAAGAGACCCAGTACTTC.

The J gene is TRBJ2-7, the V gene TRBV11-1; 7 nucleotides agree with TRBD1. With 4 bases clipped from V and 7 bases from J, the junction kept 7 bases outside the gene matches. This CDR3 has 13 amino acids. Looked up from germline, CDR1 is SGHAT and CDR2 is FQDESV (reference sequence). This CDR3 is CASSSYRGLEQYF. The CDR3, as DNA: TGTGCCAGCAGCTCTTACAGGGGATTGGAGCAGTACTTC.

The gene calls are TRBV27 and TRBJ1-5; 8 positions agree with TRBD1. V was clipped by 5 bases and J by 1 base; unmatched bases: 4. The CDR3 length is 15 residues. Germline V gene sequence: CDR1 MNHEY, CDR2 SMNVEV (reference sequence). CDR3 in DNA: TGTGCCAGCAGTCCCCGGACAGGGAGCAATCAGCCCCAGCATTTT. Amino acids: CASSPRTGSNQPQHF.

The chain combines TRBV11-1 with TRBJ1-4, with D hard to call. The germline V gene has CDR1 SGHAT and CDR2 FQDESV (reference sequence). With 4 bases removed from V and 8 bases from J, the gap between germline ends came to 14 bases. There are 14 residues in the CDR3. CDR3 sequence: CASSYPQRPEKLFF. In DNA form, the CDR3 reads TGTGCCAGCAGCTACCCCCAGCGGCCCGAAAAACTGTTTTTT.